The sequence of this T cell receptor (beta chain) was determined in a study of blood T cells in healthy people across ages. General study results and limits: Observed TCR beta diversity per million T cells went down as age went up. This fall followed a roughly linear course with age.

As for this clonotype: Antigen unknown.

Trimming took 1 base from V and 5 from J, leaving 15 bases between them. The CDR3 sequence is 15 residues long. The V gene's germline CDR1 is SGHAT and CDR2 FQNNGV. Through a sample-barcoded 5' primer and a J-beta primer mix, a second PCR was run for about 6 to 12 cycles. TCRdb recomputed calls from the 5' RACE reads with MiXCR, one row per CDR3 protein. The table records a few hundred thousand distinct CDR3 sequences, roughly 29% of them present only once. Sequencing was done on a sample of blood. The clonotype was recovered from a woman aged 70 to 79 in good health. The chain joins TRBV11-2 to TRBJ2-7; D is perhaps TRBD2 (6 bases). In DNA, the CDR3 is TGTGCCAGCAGCTTAGTCCCTTTGGGAGGCGACGAGCAGTACTTC. Its translation is CASSLVPLGGDEQYF.